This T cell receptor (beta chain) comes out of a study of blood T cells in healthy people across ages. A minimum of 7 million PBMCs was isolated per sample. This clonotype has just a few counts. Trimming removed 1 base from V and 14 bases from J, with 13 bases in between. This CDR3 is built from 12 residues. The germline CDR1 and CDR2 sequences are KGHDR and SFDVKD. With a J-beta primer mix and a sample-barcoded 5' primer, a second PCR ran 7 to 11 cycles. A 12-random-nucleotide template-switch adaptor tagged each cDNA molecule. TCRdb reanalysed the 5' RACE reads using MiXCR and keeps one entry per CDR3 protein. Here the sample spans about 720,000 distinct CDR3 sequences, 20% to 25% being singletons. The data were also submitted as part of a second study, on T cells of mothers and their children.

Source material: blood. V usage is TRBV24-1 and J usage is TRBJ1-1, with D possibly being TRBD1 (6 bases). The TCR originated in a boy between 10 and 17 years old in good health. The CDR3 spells CATSDFRGLNFF. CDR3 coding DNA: TGTGCCACCAGTGATTTTCGGGGGCTGAACTTCTTT.